The T cell receptor (beta chain) under discussion was sequenced for a study of cytomegalovirus exposure and HLA in healthy donors. This clone was found a few times. Vbeta (60) and Jbeta (13) primers were used in the PCR. The method was immunoSEQ multiplex PCR; TCRdb's version includes in-frame clones alone and lacks a portion of them. Of approximately 95,000 clones detected, around 75% appear once; the ten largest clones hold approximately 10%. Trimming removed 0 bases at V and 7 bases at J, with 6 bases between. This CDR3 spans 13 amino acids. Germline V gene sequence: CDR1 KGHSH, CDR2 LQKENI. Sequences were obtained from PBMCs. V usage is TRBV18 and J usage is TRBJ2-2; D call uncertain. The sequence came from a man between 18 and 35 years old in good health and CMV-seropositive. The CDR3 spells CASSPPSGGELFF. CDR3 nucleotide sequence: TGTGCCAGCTCACCACCATCCGGCGGGGAGCTGTTTTTT.